This T cell receptor (beta chain) was documented in a study of cytomegalovirus exposure and HLA in healthy donors. Study-wide results and limits: Within a later analysis, the majority of CMV-associated TCR beta chains appeared HLA-restricted.

The CDR3 runs 15 residues. CDR1 and CDR2 (germline): GTSNPN, SVGIG (reference sequence). Use of 60 Vbeta and 13 Jbeta primers characterized the PCR. Assay: immunoSEQ multiplex PCR; the TCRdb copy retains only in-frame clones and omits some. Here the sample table reports about 210,000 clones. Notes on this clone: Its antigen is not identified. Other DNA sequences in the same sample also yield this CDR3.

This clonotype was sampled from a woman in her twenties or thirties in good health and CMV-seropositive. Sequencing was done on a sample of PBMCs. The chain couples TRBV30 to TRBJ2-3, with a possible D match to TRBD1 (5 bases). Here the CDR3 reads CATPTALGSTDTQYF. The CDR3 DNA sequence: TGTGCTACCCCGACAGCCCTTGGCAGCACAGATACGCAGTATTTT. The whole variable domain, remainder taken from reference TRBV30 and TRBJ2-3, is SQTIHQWPATLVQPVGSPLSLECTVEGTSNPNLYWYRQAAGRGLQLLFYSVGIGQISSEVPQNLSASRPQDRQFILSSKKLLLSDSGFYLCATPTALGSTDTQYFGPGTRLTVL.